The 23 T cell receptor beta chains reported below all come from one sample, sequenced in a study of OX40 agonist ivuxolimab in advanced cancers. TCRdb's table, derived via immunoSEQ multiplex PCR, lists solely in-frame clones and lacks some. The table records roughly 61,000 clones, around nine tenths of them present only once. The sequenced sample was CD4+ or CD8+ T cells sorted from blood, obtained in a trial of the OX40 agonist ivuxolimab. Source of these receptors: an adult with an advanced solid tumor such as melanoma, head and neck, liver or kidney cancer.

This clone has a single count. This chain links TRBV19 with TRBJ1-2, with D perhaps matching TRBD1 (6 bases). Trimming removed 7 bases from V and 8 bases from J, with 29 bases in between. Germline loops: CDR1 LNHDA, CDR2 SQIVND (reference sequence). This CDR3 spans 17 amino acids. The CDR3 bases are TGTGCCAGTAACCAAATGAGGGGGAGGGGTCCCATACGGGGCTACACCTTC. Amino acid sequence: CASNQMRGRGPIRGYTF.

The V and J genes are TRBV9 and TRBJ2-2; D unresolved. This CDR3 has 15 amino acids. V was trimmed by 2 bases and J by 0 bases, leaving 8 bases between them. The germline V gene encodes CDR1 SGDLS and CDR2 YYNGEE. CDR3 amino acids: CASSVSAANTGELFF. The CDR3, as DNA: TGTGCCAGCAGCGTTTCAGCCGCGAACACCGGGGAGCTGTTTTTT. The entire variable domain, with the rest obtained from reference TRBV9 and TRBJ2-2, is as follows: DSGVTQTPKHLITATGQRVTLRCSPRSGDLSVYWYQQSLDQGLQFLIQYYNGEERAKGNILERFSAQQFPDLHSELNLSSLELGDSALYFCASSVSAANTGELFFGEGSRLTVL.

This clone was seen a few times. This sequence joins TRBV4-3 and TRBJ1-2; D is uncertain. This CDR3 region has 15 residues. The germline gives CDR1 LGHNA, CDR2 YSLEER. The V and J ends lost 4 bases and 0 bases respectively, with 12 bases between them. CDR3 sequence: CASSRDFSANYGYTF. For the CDR3, the DNA is TGCGCCAGCAGCCGAGACTTCTCCGCTAACTATGGCTACACCTTC.

The chain uses TRBV18 and TRBJ2-7, with D perhaps TRBD2 (6 bases). The CDR3 is 13 residues long. V was cut by 2 bases and J by 6 bases, with 11 bases left in between. Per the germline V gene, CDR1 is KGHSH and CDR2 is LQKENI. The chain's CDR3 is CASSPGRGGEQYF. The CDR3 DNA sequence: TGTGCCAGCTCACCAGGCCGGGGAGGCGAGCAGTACTTC.

This clone was recorded only once. The chain uses TRBV9 and TRBJ2-3, with 8 bases matching TRBD1. The CDR3 sequence is 16 residues long. CDR1 SGDLS and CDR2 YYNGEE come from the germline V gene. With 0 bases clipped from V and 4 bases from J, the junction kept 7 bases outside the gene matches. CDR3 protein: CASSVENRGWADTQYF. In DNA form, the CDR3 reads TGTGCCAGCAGCGTAGAAAACAGGGGGTGGGCAGATACGCAGTATTTT.

This chain connects TRBV6-4 to TRBJ2-1, with D possibly being TRBD1 (6 bases). The CDR3 runs to 16 residues. The germline V gene has CDR1 MRHNA and CDR2 SNTAGT. Trimming left V 6 bases short and J 0 bases short, with 15 bases between. CDR3 sequence (DNA): TGTGCCAGCAGCCCTTTAAGGGGGAGCTCCTACAATGAGCAGTTCTTC. Translating it yields CASSPLRGSSYNEQFF.

The genes are TRBV27 and TRBJ1-1; the match to TRBD1 covers 7 bases. The germline CDR1 and CDR2 sequences are MNHEY and SMNVEV (reference sequence). The V segment lost 0 bases and the J segment 6 bases; nucleotides outside the gene matches: 7. The CDR3 is made up of 15 amino acids. The CDR3 reads CASSLSLQGFSEAFF. The CDR3 region has the DNA TGTGCCAGCAGTTTATCATTACAGGGGTTCTCTGAAGCTTTCTTT.

J is TRBJ2-3 and V is TRBV6-5, with D perhaps matching TRBD2 (6 bases). Germline V gives CDR1 MNHEY, CDR2 SVGAGI. The V end was cut by 4 bases, the J end by 7 bases, with 15 bases between. This CDR3 region has 14 residues. The CDR3 protein is CASSSLSGGNTQYF. In DNA form, the CDR3 reads TGTGCCAGCAGTTCGCTTTCCGGGGGAAATACGCAGTATTTT.

The chain links TRBV7-9 to TRBJ1-1, with 7 bases aligning to TRBD1. Germline V gene data show CDR1 as SEHNR and CDR2 as FQNEAQ (reference sequence). Germline trimming cut 5 bases from V and 7 bases from J; bases unmatched to any gene: 19. This CDR3 has 17 amino acids. CDR3 nucleotides: TGTGCCAGCAGCCAAATGTCAGGGGGAACTGGGATGATTGAAGCTTTCTTT. This sequence encodes CASSQMSGGTGMIEAFF.

This chain links TRBV7-9 with TRBJ2-1; 11 positions match TRBD2. The V gene's germline CDR1 is SEHNR and CDR2 FQNEAQ (reference sequence). The junction had 8 bases not matched to a gene; V was cut back by 4 bases and J by 9 bases. The CDR3 is 15 amino acids. This CDR3 is CASSSGLAGYLEQFF. The CDR3 DNA sequence: TGTGCCAGCAGCTCCGGACTAGCGGGCTATCTTGAGCAGTTCTTC.

The rearrangement joins TRBV11-2 to TRBJ2-7, with TRBD2 as a possible D gene (5 bases). Germline V gene data show CDR1 as SGHAT and CDR2 as FQNNGV. CDR3 length: 15 amino acids. V was pared by 2 bases and J by 4 bases, with 15 bases between. CDR3 residues: CASSLRGGPLYEQYF. CDR3 nucleotide sequence: TGTGCCAGCAGCTTACGGGGTGGTCCTCTGTACGAGCAGTACTTC. The full variable domain, in which reference TRBV11-2 and TRBJ2-7 provide the parts outside the CDR3, is EAGVAQSPRYKIIEKRQSVAFWCNPISGHATLYWYQQILGQGPKLLIQFQNNGVVDDSQLPKDRFSAERLKGVDSTLKIQPAKLEDSAVYLCASSLRGGPLYEQYFGPGTRLTVT.

CDR3 DNA: TGTGCCAGCAGTGAAGAATCCAGGGGAAAAAACGAGCAGTACTTC. Encoded protein: CASSEESRGKNEQYF. V usage is TRBV2 and J usage is TRBJ2-7; D may be TRBD1 (6 bases). The V end was cut by 1 base, the J end by 5 bases, with 15 bases between. The germline V gene has CDR1 SNHLY and CDR2 FYNNEI. This CDR3 spans 15 amino acids.

The rearrangement uses TRBV19 and TRBJ1-5; unclear D gene. V lost 9 bases and J 6 bases, leaving 18 bases between the germline ends. Per germline, CDR1 LNHDA and CDR2 SQIVND (reference sequence). The CDR3 spans 14 residues. The CDR3 nucleotides read TGTGCCAGCGACACGGTCTCCTCGGGTCAGCCCCAGCATTTT. It yields the protein CASDTVSSGQPQHF.

V usage is TRBV7-3 and J usage is TRBJ2-1; the D gene is possibly TRBD2 (6 bases). Germline CDR1 reads SGHTA; CDR2 reads FQGTGA. The CDR3 runs to 13 residues. Trimming left V 5 bases short and J 5 bases short, with 10 bases between. CDR3 region: CASSLGRNNEQFF. DNA of the CDR3: TGTGCCAGCAGCCTCGGGAGAAACAATGAGCAGTTCTTC.

The rearrangement joins TRBV7-2 to TRBJ2-7, with D unclear. The germline V gene has CDR1 SGHTA and CDR2 FQGNSA. This CDR3 has 15 amino acids. V lost 5 bases and J 0 bases, leaving 14 bases between the germline ends. CDR3 protein: CASSADLFSSYEQYF. DNA of the CDR3: TGTGCCAGCAGCGCGGACCTTTTTAGCTCCTACGAGCAGTACTTC.

This chain joins TRBV30 and TRBJ1-1; the match to TRBD1 covers 9 bases. The CDR3 covers 16 residues. Germline V lookup: CDR1 GTSNPN, CDR2 SVGIG (reference sequence). V trimming: 3 bases; J trimming: 5 bases; junction bases outside the gene matches: 13. The CDR3 sequence: CAWRAPGTGSGTEAFF. DNA for the CDR3: TGTGCCTGGAGGGCCCCCGGGACAGGGTCGGGGACTGAAGCTTTCTTT.

V gene TRBV7-3 combines with J gene TRBJ2-3, with TRBD1 matching over 8 bases. The CDR3 runs 14 residues. Trimming cost V 5 bases and J 8 bases; bases outside gene matches: 9. Germline V CDR1 and CDR2: SGHTA, FQGTGA. The CDR3 reads CASSTGQGVSTQYF. The CDR3 coding sequence is TGTGCCAGCAGCACCGGACAGGGCGTTTCTACGCAGTATTTT.

J is TRBJ1-2 and V is TRBV9, with 8 bases matching TRBD1. Germline CDR1 and CDR2: SGDLS and YYNGEE. The CDR3 runs 15 residues. V dropped 4 bases and J dropped 8; count of bases not matched to a gene: 13. CDR3 residues: CASSPDPTGGRGYTF. The CDR3, as DNA: TGTGCCAGCAGCCCGGACCCCACAGGGGGTAGGGGCTACACCTTC.

The chain joins TRBV6-4 to TRBJ1-1; TRBD1 aligns across 8 bases. Per the germline V gene, CDR1 is MRHNA and CDR2 is SNTAGT. The V gene end was trimmed by 4 bases and the J gene end by 7 bases; junction bases not matched to a gene: 5. The CDR3 sequence is 13 residues long. The CDR3 region has the DNA TGTGCCAGCAGTGTTGACAGGGGATATGAAGCTTTCTTT. Translation: CASSVDRGYEAFF.

This clone was found once. The gene calls are TRBV2 and TRBJ2-3, with 9 positions matching TRBD1. The germline V gene encodes CDR1 SNHLY and CDR2 FYNNEI. This CDR3 has 14 amino acids. Losses at the gene ends were 5 bases for V and 7 bases for J; bases not matched to a gene: 7. The CDR3 region is CASSSGQGTYTQYF. CDR3 sequence (DNA): TGTGCCAGCAGTTCTGGACAGGGGACGTATACGCAGTATTTT.

V usage is TRBV11-3 and J usage is TRBJ2-7; 8 positions match TRBD1. Germline CDR1 is SGHNT and CDR2 is YENEEA. V was pared by 4 bases and J by 6 bases, with 5 bases of the junction left unmatched. The CDR3 is 13 residues long. CDR3 residues: CASSYWTGIEQYF. The CDR3 bases are TGTGCCAGCAGCTACTGGACAGGGATCGAGCAGTACTTC. The full variable domain, its missing parts supplied by reference TRBV11-3 and TRBJ2-7, is EAGVVQSPRYKIIEKKQPVAFWCNPISGHNTLYWYLQNLGQGPELLIRYENEEAVDDSQLPKDRFSAERLKGVDSTLKIQPAELGDSAVYLCASSYWTGIEQYFGPGTRLTVT.

This clone was recorded a few times. The genes are TRBV18 and TRBJ2-4, with 8 nucleotides matching TRBD1. The CDR3 is made up of 16 amino acids. V shed 3 bases, J shed 6 bases, and the junction held 10 bases outside the gene matches. Per the germline V gene, CDR1 is KGHSH and CDR2 is LQKENI. The CDR3 DNA follows: TGTGCCAGCTCACCGCGACAGGGGAAGGAGAGAAACATTCAGTACTTC. Residues: CASSPRQGKERNIQYF.

V is TRBV4-3 and J is TRBJ2-2; the D gene is possibly TRBD2 (5 bases). The CDR3 totals 13 residues. Trimming left V 1 base short and J 5 bases short, with 5 bases between. CDR1 and CDR2 (germline): LGHNA, YSLEER. The CDR3 DNA reads TGCGCCAGCAGCCAAGGAGGGACCGGGGAGCTGTTTTTT. Its protein is CASSQGGTGELFF.